One and the same sample provided the 20 T cell receptor beta chains below, sequenced in a study of vaccination and CD4 T cells after COVID-19. The treatment here: 10-day PBMC culture with coronavirus spike peptide pools or control peptides (ViraFEST assay). Antigens of these TCRs are unknown. The Oncomine TCR Beta short-read assay was what sequenced the DNA obtained from cultured CD4+ T cells. TCRdb recomputed calls from the PCR reads with MiXCR, one row per CDR3 protein. Here the sample spans roughly 11,000 distinct CDR3 sequences, 44% being singletons. The sample taken for sequencing was CD4+ T cells from blood, cultured in vitro. Receptors were obtained from a human donor who had recovered from COVID-19.

V and J are TRBV30 and TRBJ1-5; D is uncertain. CDR3 length: 14 residues. Germline values: CDR1 GTSNPN, CDR2 SVGIG (reference sequence). Trimming removed 3 bases at V and 4 bases at J, with 13 bases between. In DNA form, the CDR3 reads TGTGCCTGGAGGAAAGGGTCGGGTAATCAGCCCCAGCATTTT. Translated: CAWRKGSGNQPQHF.

V is TRBV6-1 and J is TRBJ2-5, with a tentative D call TRBD2 (6 bases). The germline V gene has CDR1 MNHNS and CDR2 SASEGT. This CDR3 has 14 amino acids. The V and J ends lost 6 bases and 1 base respectively, with 12 bases between them. The CDR3 DNA reads TGTGCCAGCAGGACTTTAGCGGTCCAAGAGACCCAGTACTTC. Amino acid sequence: CASRTLAVQETQYF.

This sequence joins TRBV11-3 and TRBJ2-1; 14 bases line up with TRBD2. This CDR3 contains 17 residues. The germline V gene has CDR1 SGHNT and CDR2 YENEEA. V shed 0 bases and J 7 bases; nucleotides not matched to a gene: 5. This CDR3 reads CASSLDRLAGGQNEQFF. The CDR3 region has the DNA TGTGCCAGCAGCTTAGATCGACTAGCGGGGGGGCAGAATGAGCAGTTCTTC.

This clonotype showed up just once. J is TRBJ1-2 and V is TRBV5-1; D uncertain. The CDR3 has 17 residues. V was pared by 6 bases and J by 8 bases, with 29 bases between. Germline lookup yields CDR1 SGHRS and CDR2 YFSETQ. CDR3: CASNLPRGPTPPWGYTF. CDR3 in DNA: TGCGCCAGCAACCTTCCCCGAGGCCCAACCCCTCCTTGGGGCTACACCTTC.

This clonotype was observed a single time. The rearrangement links TRBV6-2 or TRBV6-3 to TRBJ2-6; no definite D call. The CDR3 extends over 15 amino acids. Between the trimmed V and J ends, which lost 4 bases and 1 base, there was a span of 8 bases. Per the germline V gene, CDR1 is MNHEY and CDR2 is SVGEGT. The CDR3 DNA sequence: TGTGCCAGCAGTTCCCTTCGATCTGGGGCCAACGTCCTGACTTTC. It yields the protein CASSSLRSGANVLTF.

The J gene is TRBJ1-2, the V gene TRBV6-5, with unresolved D. The CDR3 covers 16 residues. Trimming stripped 4 bases from V and 4 bases from J, with 19 bases between. In germline, CDR1 is MNHEY, CDR2 SVGAGI. The DNA of the CDR3 is TGTGCCAGCAGTTTTAAGACACCTAACGCGGGCTATGGCTACACCTTC. Its translation: CASSFKTPNAGYGYTF.

This clonotype was seen more than once but under ten times. This chain joins TRBV12-3 or TRBV12-4 and TRBJ1-2; D might be TRBD1 (5 bases). The V gene lost 2 bases and the J gene lost 5 bases, with 9 bases spanning the gap. The CDR3 has 13 amino acids. In DNA, the CDR3 is TGTGCCAGCAGTTTACGGGGGGGTTATGGCTACACCTTC. Translation: CASSLRGGYGYTF.

This clonotype was seen more than once but under ten times. This sequence joins TRBV30 and TRBJ1-5, with D possibly being TRBD1 (5 bases). The V end lost 5 bases, the J end lost 0 bases, and 11 bases lay between the germline ends. From germline, CDR1 is GTSNPN and CDR2 SVGIG (reference sequence). This CDR3 spans 14 amino acids. The chain's CDR3 is CAWASTGSNQPQHF. The DNA for the CDR3 is TGTGCCTGGGCCTCTACAGGTAGCAATCAGCCCCAGCATTTT.

The CDR3 reads CASSVSQGTYGYTF. Here the CDR3 DNA reads TGTGCCAGCAGCGTTTCGCAGGGGACCTATGGCTACACCTTC. The V and J genes are TRBV9 and TRBJ1-2; tentative D call: TRBD1 (6 bases). V was pared by 2 bases and J by 4 bases, with 12 bases between. The germline gives CDR1 SGDLS, CDR2 YYNGEE. This CDR3 spans 14 amino acids.

This clonotype has just a few counts. The V gene is TRBV6-1, the J gene TRBJ1-5; 8 bases fit TRBD1. V gave up 1 base and J gave up 1 base; unmatched junction bases: 12. This CDR3 has 19 residues. From germline, CDR1 is MNHNS and CDR2 SASEGT. The CDR3 nucleotides read TGTGCCAGCAGTGAAGTCTGGACCGGGACAGGAAAGAGCAATCAGCCCCAGCATTTT. Its protein is CASSEVWTGTGKSNQPQHF.

This chain joins TRBV20-1 and TRBJ2-3; D is perhaps TRBD2 (6 bases). The CDR3 length is 12 residues. CDR1 and CDR2 (germline): DFQATT, SNEGSKA (reference sequence). Trimming pared 3 bases from V and 6 bases from J, leaving 10 bases between. CDR3 nucleotide sequence: TGCAGTGCTAGCGGGGGTGTCGATACGCAGTATTTT. This codes for CSASGGVDTQYF.

This clonotype was seen once. The chain carries TRBV5-1 and TRBJ2-7, with D possibly called TRBD1 or TRBD2 (5 bases each). This CDR3 has 17 residues. Germline CDR1 reads SGHRS; CDR2 reads YFSETQ. Trimming stripped 2 bases from V and 2 bases from J, with 20 bases between. DNA of the CDR3: TGCGCCAGCAGCTTAGGGCTTCTGGGGACCGCACCCTACGAGCAGTACTTC. The encoded protein is CASSLGLLGTAPYEQYF.

The rearrangement uses TRBV2 and TRBJ1-5; D is unresolved. Germline V CDR1 and CDR2: SNHLY, FYNNEI. The CDR3 has 12 amino acids. V was cut by 2 bases and J by 7 bases, with 6 bases left in between. DNA of the CDR3: TGTGCCAGCAGTGAAAGGGAGCAGCCCCAGCATTTT. Translated: CASSEREQPQHF. Combining the CDR3 with reference TRBV2 and TRBJ1-5 gives the whole variable domain EPEVTQTPSHQVTQMGQEVILRCVPISNHLYFYWYRQILGQKVEFLVSFYNNEISEKSEIFDDQFSVERPDGSNFTLKIRSTKLEDSAMYFCASSEREQPQHFGDGTRLSIL.

This clonotype showed up just a few times. This chain uses TRBV19 with TRBJ2-6; D could derive from TRBD1 or TRBD2 (5 bases each). This CDR3 is 13 amino acids long. V gave up 8 bases and J gave up 2 bases, with 7 bases separating them. Germline CDR1 and CDR2: LNHDA and SQIVND (reference sequence). The chain's CDR3 is CASLGAGANVLTF. The CDR3 DNA reads TGTGCCAGTCTGGGGGCTGGGGCCAACGTCCTGACTTTC.

This clonotype was detected only a few times. The V and J genes are TRBV24-1 and TRBJ1-2; D unclear. This CDR3 has 13 residues. CDR1 is KGHDR and CDR2 is SFDVKD in the germline V gene. Trimming removed 3 bases from V and 10 bases from J, with 14 bases in between. The CDR3 reads CATSDAPPLVYTF. CDR3 DNA sequence: TGTGCCACCAGTGATGCGCCCCCCCTAGTCTACACCTTC.

This clonotype was detected a few times. The genes are TRBV5-4 and TRBJ1-6; maybe TRBD1 (6 bases). Deletions cut 4 bases from V and 10 bases from J, with 12 bases between. This CDR3 is built from 13 residues. Germline lookup yields CDR1 SGHNT and CDR2 YYREEE (reference sequence). CDR3 protein: CASSRRDTSPLHF. CDR3 DNA sequence: TGTGCCAGCAGCCGCCGGGACACCTCACCCCTCCACTTT.

The sample holds a few counts of this clonotype. J is TRBJ1-1 and V is TRBV6-5; TRBD1 is a possible D gene (6 bases). Trimming pared 2 bases from V and 1 base from J, leaving 8 bases between. The CDR3 length is 14 residues. Germline V gives CDR1 MNHEY, CDR2 SVGAGI. This CDR3 is CASSYPGQNTEAFF. CDR3 nucleotide sequence: TGTGCCAGCAGTTACCCGGGACAGAACACTGAAGCTTTCTTT.

CDR3 sequence reads: CASSNPTGTAYEQYF. CDR3 in DNA: TGTGCCAGCAGCAACCCGACGGGGACGGCCTACGAGCAGTACTTC. This chain uses TRBV21-1 with TRBJ2-7; the table gives TRBD1 as D, unverified against the DNA. TRBV21-1 is assigned pseudogene status. The CDR3 runs 15 residues.

V and J are TRBV20-1 and TRBJ2-3, with 13 nucleotides matching TRBD2. V lost 6 bases, J lost 0 bases, and 9 bases stayed unmatched. This CDR3 contains 17 residues. CDR1 is DFQATT, CDR2 SNEGSKA, per germline (reference sequence). CDR3 residues: CSALGLAGTTSTDTQYF. In DNA form, the CDR3 reads TGCAGTGCCCTGGGACTAGCGGGGACTACTAGCACAGATACGCAGTATTTT.

The chain couples TRBV5-1 to TRBJ2-3, with D tentatively TRBD1 (6 bases). The V gene's germline CDR1 is SGHRS and CDR2 YFSETQ. The V end lost 1 base, the J end lost 2 bases, and 11 bases lay between the germline ends. The CDR3 has 15 amino acids. CDR3 coding DNA: TGCGCCAGCAGCTTGATGGGGGCCCCCACAGATACGCAGTATTTT. Protein: CASSLMGAPTDTQYF.